The source of this TCR beta chain is a study of human T cells and chemical hapten exposure. The time point is: pre-sensitization, week 0. Noted treatment: therapeutic diphenylcyclopropenone sensitization with weekly scalp DPC. Per the authors' pipeline: TCRs per sample had a median of approximately 88,000 and ranged from roughly 20,000 to 700,000. Via MiXCR, TCRdb re-called the RACE reads, giving one row per CDR3 protein. None of the V and J calls come from the authors' own analysis; TCRdb made them. The table lists around 200,000 distinct CDR3 sequences, around 30% of them singletons. V was shortened by 3 bases and J by 0 bases, with 10 bases between the two germline ends. The CDR3 runs to 15 residues. The V gene's germline CDR1 is SNHLY and CDR2 FYNNEI. This clonotype has only a few counts.

The sample here was whole blood, taken in connection with sensitization to the hapten diphenylcyclopropenone (DPC). This TCR was recovered from a woman aged 30 to 39 with alopecia areata. Some clones in this sample may be carry-over from other donors' samples. J is TRBJ2-3 and V is TRBV2; no clear D. CDR3 DNA sequence: TGTGCCAGCAGTGAGGAAGACACTAGCACAGATACGCAGTATTTT. Its translation: CASSEEDTSTDTQYF.